These 4 T cell receptor beta chains came from one sample sequenced in a study of neurological immune-mediated disorders. The sample's time point: longitudinal time-point 3. Via MiXCR, TCRdb re-called the 5' RACE reads, giving one row per CDR3 protein. The data hold around 100,000 distinct CDR3 sequences, with about 10% observed a single time. Source material: PBMCs. The receptors were sampled from a female donor with HTLV-1-associated myelopathy (HAM/TSP).

This clonotype appeared many times. V is TRBV5-1 and J is TRBJ1-1, with D tentatively TRBD1 (6 bases). The CDR3 runs to 17 residues. Germline CDR1 reads SGHRS; CDR2 reads YFSETQ. With 6 bases removed from V and 10 bases from J, the gap between germline ends came to 31 bases. CDR3 sequence: CASNKGGGGLPDLGAFF. In DNA form, the CDR3 reads TGCGCCAGCAACAAAGGCGGGGGCGGCCTCCCCGACCTAGGAGCTTTCTTT.

The CDR3 nucleotides read TGTGCCAGCAGTTCGAGAGGGGGCAAAGAGACCCAGTACTTC. Amino acids: CASSSRGGKETQYF. This chain uses TRBV6-5 with TRBJ2-5, with TRBD1 matching over 7 bases. This CDR3 has 14 residues. With V trimmed by 4 bases and J by 3 bases, 5 bases remained unmatched. CDR1 MNHEY and CDR2 SVGAGI come from the germline V gene.

This clonotype has ten or more counts. The rearrangement uses TRBV5-1 and TRBJ1-2; tentatively, D is TRBD1 (6 bases). CDR1 and CDR2 (germline): SGHRS, YFSETQ. This CDR3 region has 14 residues. Between the trimmed V and J ends, which lost 8 bases and 4 bases, there was a span of 18 bases. CDR3 coding DNA: TGCGCCAGTTCACCCCAGGGGCTGGGCTATGGCTACACCTTC. This sequence encodes CASSPQGLGYGYTF.

This clonotype was detected ten times or more. The chain couples TRBV12-3 or TRBV12-4 to TRBJ1-1; no clear D gene. The CDR3 loop spans 11 amino acids. V lost 4 bases and J lost 4, with 4 bases in between. This CDR3 is CASSSTTEAFF. Here the CDR3 DNA reads TGTGCCAGCAGTTCCACCACTGAAGCTTTCTTT.